The sequence of this T cell receptor beta chain was determined in a study of cytomegalovirus exposure and HLA in healthy donors. General study findings and limits: It was about 150 TCR beta chains that were listed as cytomegalovirus-associated. According to a later analysis, most TCR beta chains associated with CMV appeared HLA-restricted. CMV serostatus was the only recorded immune exposure for donors. It was confirmed in vitro that three of the CMV-associated chains were specific for CMV antigens.

V dropped 6 bases and J dropped 5; count of bases not matched to a gene: 1. CDR1 is ENHRY, CDR2 SYGVKD, per germline. The CDR3 contains 13 residues. In the case of this clone: What it binds is unknown.

Both 60 Vbeta primers and 13 Jbeta primers went into the PCR. The repertoire was sequenced with immunoSEQ multiplex PCR; TCRdb's copy has only in-frame clones and lacks some. The data hold roughly 140,000 clones, with about three fifths observed a single time. This chain connects TRBV10-3 to TRBJ1-4; 9 bases align to TRBD1. Sequencing input: PBMCs. This TCR derives from a woman in her twenties or thirties in good health and CMV-seropositive. The CDR3 region has the DNA TGTGCCATCAGGGGGACAGGGAATGAAAAACTGTTTTTT. It encodes CAIRGTGNEKLFF.